One TCR beta chain is described in this entry. As originally analysed: For nucleated cells, counts were estimated from reference gene primer amplification. Generated by immunoSEQ multiplex PCR, the TCRdb table keeps only in-frame clones and is missing some. That table is the source of V, J and clone size, and D and trimming were worked out from the DNA. The sample lists 130,000 to 150,000 clones, 88% occurring once. The CDR3 totals 12 residues. V lost 6 bases, J lost 4 bases, and 3 bases stayed unmatched. Germline V gene sequence: CDR1 SQVTM, CDR2 ANQGSEA. The data originate from a study of blood T cell repertoires in COVID-19.

The receptor's source is a woman aged 45 to 65 with acute or convalescent COVID-19. Sequencing was done on a sample of peripheral blood. V is TRBV29-1 and J is TRBJ1-2; 9 bases are a match to TRBD1. For the CDR3, the DNA is TGCAGCGTCGTGGACAGGGGCTATGGCTACACCTTC. It translates to CSVVDRGYGYTF. Based on the CDR3 plus reference TRBV29-1 and TRBJ1-2, the full variable domain is SAVISQKPSRDICQRGTSLTIQCQVDSQVTMMFWYRQQPGQSLTLIATANQGSEATYESGFVIDKFPISRPNLTFSTLTVSNMSPEDSSIYLCSVVDRGYGYTFGSGTRLTVV.